Presented here are 15 T cell receptor beta chains from one specimen sequenced in a study of T-cell reconstitution after alpha-beta-depleted transplantation in children. A TCRbeta library incorporating unique molecular identifiers was prepared. Each CDR3 protein gets one entry after TCRdb re-called the PCR reads with MiXCR. The sample has about 300,000 distinct CDR3 sequences; roughly a tenth are singletons. Specimen: PBMCs, collected before TCRalphabeta/CD19-depleted stem cell transplant. Source of these receptors: a boy under two years old with acute myeloid leukemia, due to receive a stem cell transplant.

This clonotype was picked up many times. The V and J genes are TRBV12-3 or TRBV12-4 and TRBJ2-2; D not resolved. The CDR3 is 14 amino acids. The V and J ends lost 3 bases and 2 bases respectively, with 7 bases between them. The CDR3 coding sequence is TGTGCCAGCAGTTTGAGGCAAAACACCGGGGAGCTGTTTTTT. Translation: CASSLRQNTGELFF.

This clonotype was observed a handful of times. The chain uses TRBV7-9 and TRBJ2-7; 8 nucleotides line up with TRBD1. Trimming took 1 base from V and 6 from J; bases not matched to a gene: 14. The germline V gene encodes CDR1 SEHNR and CDR2 FQNEAQ (reference sequence). CDR3 length: 17 amino acids. CDR3 bases: TGTGCCAGCAGCTTAGTTGCCCTACGGGACAGGTTCTCCGAGCAGTACTTC. Translation: CASSLVALRDRFSEQYF.

This clonotype was detected ten times or more. The chain carries TRBV5-1 and TRBJ1-2; D ambiguous. The V and J ends lost 1 base and 6 bases respectively, with 7 bases between them. The CDR3 is made up of 12 amino acids. Germline-derived CDR1 and CDR2 are SGHRS and YFSETQ. The CDR3, as DNA: TGCGCCAGCAGCTTGAGAGGGAATGGCTACACCTTC. It translates to CASSLRGNGYTF.

The chain links TRBV2 to TRBJ2-5; D possibly uses TRBD1 or TRBD2 (6 bases each). The germline V gene encodes CDR1 SNHLY and CDR2 FYNNEI. Trimming pared 2 bases from V and 5 bases from J, leaving 15 bases between. The CDR3 is made up of 15 amino acids. The CDR3 here is CASSESRRRGETQYF. CDR3 sequence (DNA): TGTGCCAGCAGTGAAAGTCGGCGGAGGGGGGAGACCCAGTACTTC. Variable domain in full (rest from reference TRBV2 and TRBJ2-5): EPEVTQTPSHQVTQMGQEVILRCVPISNHLYFYWYRQILGQKVEFLVSFYNNEISEKSEIFDDQFSVERPDGSNFTLKIRSTKLEDSAMYFCASSESRRRGETQYFGPGTRLLVL.

This clonotype was seen more than once but under ten times. V and J are TRBV28 and TRBJ2-3; TRBD2 is a possible D gene (6 bases). V shed 5 bases and J shed 0 bases, with 12 bases lying between them. The CDR3 spans 15 residues. In germline, CDR1 is MDHEN, CDR2 SYDVKM. The DNA of the CDR3 is TGTGCCAGCAGTGAAACCGGGACTAGCACAGATACGCAGTATTTT. Amino acids: CASSETGTSTDTQYF.

The sample holds many counts of this clonotype. The chain employs TRBV29-1 and TRBJ2-7, with D tentatively TRBD1 (6 bases). CDR3 length: 15 residues. V dropped 0 bases and J dropped 3 bases, with 15 bases sitting between them. CDR1 and CDR2 from the germline V gene are SQVTM and ANQGSEA. This CDR3 is CSVEDPGESVYEQYF. The CDR3 region has the DNA TGCAGCGTTGAAGACCCAGGGGAGTCGGTCTACGAGCAGTACTTC.

This clonotype was observed a handful of times. V usage is TRBV7-9 and J usage is TRBJ2-3; D perhaps matches TRBD1 (6 bases). Germline CDR1 is SEHNR and CDR2 is FQNEAQ (reference sequence). CDR3 length: 16 residues. V lost 0 bases to trimming and J lost 2 bases, with 12 bases between them. This chain's CDR3 is CASSLARDTLTDTQYF. CDR3 DNA: TGTGCCAGCAGCTTAGCCCGGGACACGCTCACAGATACGCAGTATTTT. The full variable domain, its missing parts supplied by reference TRBV7-9 and TRBJ2-3, is DTGVSQNPRHKITKRGQNVTFRCDPISEHNRLYWYRQTLGQGPEFLTYFQNEAQLEKSRLLSDRFSAERPKGSFSTLEIQRTEQGDSAMYLCASSLARDTLTDTQYFGPGTRLTVL.

Points on this clonotype: A much larger clone differs by one base, so this may be a read error. The conserved closing phenylalanine or tryptophan is absent in this CDR3, likely reflecting a read error. The chain employs TRBV20-1 and TRBJ2-2; D is uncertain. This CDR3 is built from 11 residues. V gave up 1 base and J gave up 4 bases, with 1 base separating them. Germline V CDR1 and CDR2: DFQATT, SNEGSKA (reference sequence). The CDR3: CSARGTGELFC. The CDR3 DNA sequence: TGCAGTGCTAGAGGCACCGGGGAGCTGTTTTGT.

This clonotype was observed a few times. The chain links TRBV12-3 or TRBV12-4 to TRBJ1-2, with TRBD1 identical over 7 bases. The J segment lost 3 bases and the V segment lost 7 bases, leaving 2 bases of the junction unmatched. This CDR3 is 12 amino acids long. The CDR3 region is CASTGTDYGYTF. CDR3 DNA sequence: TGTGCCAGCACCGGGACAGACTATGGCTACACCTTC.

The V call is TRBV12-3 or TRBV12-4, the J call TRBJ1-2; D gene unclear. The length of the CDR3 is 16 residues. With 3 bases removed from V and 8 bases from J, the gap between germline ends came to 22 bases. CDR3 DNA: TGTGCCAGCAGTTTTCTCCAAGCTGACAAGCCCGACGGCTACACCTTC. Its protein product is CASSFLQADKPDGYTF.

This clonotype was found a few times. This sequence may be a read error, since a much larger clone differs from it by one base. V gene TRBV7-2 combines with J gene TRBJ2-7, with TRBD2 matching 10 bases. Germline-derived CDR1 and CDR2 are SGHTA and FQGNSA. The CDR3 sequence is 14 residues long. CDR3 DNA sequence: TGTGCCAGCGGCTTAATCCTACTAGCGGGGGAGCAGTACTTC. Translation: CASGLILLAGEQYF.

This chain connects TRBV11-2 to TRBJ2-7; D is ambiguous. Between the trimmed V and J ends, which lost 1 base and 3 bases, there was a span of 13 bases. The CDR3 contains 15 residues. Germline V gene data show CDR1 as SGHAT and CDR2 as FQNNGV. This CDR3 is CASSLVAKRVYEQYF. The CDR3 DNA reads TGTGCCAGCAGCTTAGTGGCTAAAAGAGTCTACGAGCAGTACTTC.

This clonotype was seen more than once but under ten times. V gene TRBV7-9 combines with J gene TRBJ2-7; D gene ambiguous. Germline CDR1 is SEHNR and CDR2 is FQNEAQ (reference sequence). V was cut by 3 bases and J by 4 bases, with 7 bases left in between. The CDR3 totals 12 residues. The CDR3 sequence: CASSFRWYEQYF. CDR3 bases: TGTGCCAGCAGCTTCAGGTGGTACGAGCAGTACTTC.

The genes are TRBV5-1 and TRBJ1-2, with no clear D. The CDR3 loop spans 13 amino acids. Germline assignment: CDR1 SGHRS and CDR2 YFSETQ. The germline V and J ends were trimmed by 0 bases and 6 bases, with 9 bases remaining between them. CDR3 amino acids: CASSLDTLDGYTF. CDR3 coding DNA: TGCGCCAGCAGCTTGGATACCCTGGATGGCTACACCTTC.

This chain joins TRBV20-1 and TRBJ1-1, with a weak D call TRBD1 (6 bases). Germline CDR1 reads DFQATT; CDR2 reads SNEGSKA (reference sequence). The CDR3 covers 16 residues. Trimming left V 2 bases short and J 6 bases short, with 22 bases between. The CDR3 DNA reads as TGCAGTGCTAGACCCCGGACAGCCCCCACGGATCCTGAAGCTTTCTTT. Protein sequence: CSARPRTAPTDPEAFF.